The 7 T cell receptor beta chains below were found in one sample sequenced in a study of cytomegalovirus exposure and HLA in healthy donors (dated by TCRdb to 2015 to 2018). Libraries were made using the immunoSEQ multiplex PCR assay. This immuneACCESS table, as held by TCRdb, lists in-frame sequences with V and J called but not all clones. Of the missing ones, under half trace to an unresolved V gene in checked studies; the others have no known cause. In this sample the table shows around 190,000 clones, 86% of which occur a single time. The biggest ten clones account for more than 1.1% of the sample. The source material was PBMCs. The receptors come from a woman in her late teens or twenties in good health and CMV-seronegative.

The gene calls are TRBV10-2 and TRBJ2-5, with a weak D call TRBD2 (5 bases). The CDR3 length is 12 residues. CDR1 WSHSY and CDR2 SAAADI come from the germline V gene. V shed 3 bases and J shed 5 bases, with 7 bases lying between them. In nucleotides, the CDR3 is TGCGCCAGCAGTGAAACTAGGGAGACCCAGTACTTC. Protein: CASSETRETQYF.

This chain connects TRBV30 to TRBJ1-2; D may be TRBD1 (6 bases). V lost 4 bases and J 4 bases, leaving 13 bases between the germline ends. The CDR3 loop spans 13 amino acids. CDR1 and CDR2 (germline): GTSNPN, SVGIG (reference sequence). The CDR3 here is CAWTGRGVYGYTF. The CDR3 bases are TGTGCCTGGACCGGGAGGGGGGTCTATGGCTACACCTTC.

The rearrangement links TRBV4-1 to TRBJ1-1; 10 positions agree with TRBD1. Germline values: CDR1 MGHRA, CDR2 YSYEKL. V dropped 6 bases and J dropped 1; count of bases not matched to a gene: 11. This CDR3 spans 17 amino acids. CDR3 in DNA: TGCGCCAGCAGGATGGGGACAGGGGCCAACTCGAACACTGAAGCTTTCTTT. The encoded protein is CASRMGTGANSNTEAFF.

The J gene is TRBJ2-7, the V gene TRBV6-6, with TRBD1 matching over 10 bases. V gave up 6 bases and J gave up 4 bases; unmatched junction bases: 9. Germline values: CDR1 MNHNY, CDR2 SVGAGI (reference sequence). The CDR3 extends over 15 amino acids. As DNA, the CDR3 is TGTGCCAGCAGCCAAGGACAGGGGGGGCCTTACGAGCAGTACTTC. Its protein product is CASSQGQGGPYEQYF.

The rearrangement links TRBV6-1 to TRBJ2-4; D unresolved. V shed 4 bases and J shed 7 bases, with 11 bases lying between them. There are 13 residues in the CDR3. Germline V gives CDR1 MNHNS, CDR2 SASEGT. The CDR3 sequence: CASSVLEANIQYF. The CDR3 DNA follows: TGTGCCAGCAGTGTTTTAGAGGCTAACATTCAGTACTTC.

The chain recombines TRBV5-1 with TRBJ2-7, with a possible D match to TRBD1 (5 bases). The CDR3 runs to 13 residues. Germline V gene sequence: CDR1 SGHRS, CDR2 YFSETQ. The V end lost 2 bases, the J end lost 2 bases, and 8 bases lay between the germline ends. The CDR3 is CASSFGQTYEQYF. The CDR3 DNA follows: TGCGCCAGCAGCTTTGGACAAACCTACGAGCAGTACTTC.

The J gene is TRBJ2-5, the V gene TRBV30, with D hard to call. V lost 4 bases to trimming and J lost 1 base, with 13 bases between them. This CDR3 is built from 14 residues. Germline CDR1 and CDR2: GTSNPN and SVGIG (reference sequence). The CDR3 bases are TGTGCCTGGACCCCGAGACTTATCCAAGAGACCCAGTACTTC. It specifies CAWTPRLIQETQYF.